The clone carrying this TCR beta chain was detected ten times or more. This specimen belongs to a study of regulatory T cells in long-lasting Graves disease. Time point indicated: persistent/refractory GD, antithyroid drugs over 5 years with positive TRAb. The authors made the TCR library using RNA they extracted from PBMCs. The authors built TCR beta libraries using iRepertoire HTBI primers and Arm-PCR of CDR3 regions. TCRdb used MiXCR to reprocess the multiplex PCR reads, holding one entry per CDR3 protein. Of some 420,000 distinct CDR3 sequences listed, around a fifth are singletons. Specimen: peripheral blood mononuclear cells (PBMCs), collected when the disease was refractory, from a patient treated with antithyroid drugs. The sequence was collected from a female donor with Graves disease.

CDR3 protein: CASSSRDTRFGYGYTF. For the CDR3, the DNA is TGTGCCAGCAGTAGCCGGGACACTCGATTCGGCTATGGCTACACCTTC. The J gene is TRBJ1-2, the V gene TRBV2, with D possibly matching TRBD1 (6 bases). V was trimmed by 5 bases and J by 4 bases, leaving 20 bases between them. The CDR3 covers 16 residues. Germline CDR1 reads SNHLY; CDR2 reads FYNNEI. Looking up the rest from reference TRBV2 and TRBJ1-2 gives the full variable domain: EPEVTQTPSHQVTQMGQEVILRCVPISNHLYFYWYRQILGQKVEFLVSFYNNEISEKSEIFDDQFSVERPDGSNFTLKIRSTKLEDSAMYFCASSSRDTRFGYGYTFGSGTRLTVV.